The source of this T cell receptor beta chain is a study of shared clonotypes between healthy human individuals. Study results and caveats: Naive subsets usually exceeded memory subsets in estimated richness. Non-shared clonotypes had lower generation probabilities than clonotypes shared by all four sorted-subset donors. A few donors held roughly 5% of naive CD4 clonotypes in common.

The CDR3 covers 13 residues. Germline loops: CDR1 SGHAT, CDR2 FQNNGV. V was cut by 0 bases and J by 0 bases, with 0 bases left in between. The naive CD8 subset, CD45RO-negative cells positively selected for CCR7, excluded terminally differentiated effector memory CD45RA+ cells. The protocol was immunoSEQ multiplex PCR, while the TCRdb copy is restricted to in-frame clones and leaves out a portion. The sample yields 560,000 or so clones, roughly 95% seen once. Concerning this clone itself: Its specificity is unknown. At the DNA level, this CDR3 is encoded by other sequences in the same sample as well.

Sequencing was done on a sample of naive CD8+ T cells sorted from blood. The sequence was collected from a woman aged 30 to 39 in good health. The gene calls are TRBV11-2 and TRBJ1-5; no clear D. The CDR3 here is CASSLDSNQPQHF. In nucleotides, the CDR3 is TGTGCCAGCAGCTTAGATAGCAATCAGCCCCAGCATTTT.